These T cell receptor beta chains were read from a single sample in a study of T cell repertoires in cytomegalovirus infection. TCRdb re-called the reads with MiXCR, one entry per CDR3 protein. Of under 150,000 distinct CDR3 sequences listed, roughly a quarter were seen once; the top ten hold 30% to 40%. The antigens of these receptors remain unknown. The material sequenced was PBMCs, sequenced either directly or after in vitro stimulation (not recorded which). Source of these receptors: a human donor in good health (CMV status not recorded). Some clones in this sample may be carry-over from other donors' samples. Both conserved end residues are part of each CDR3. D genes are given only for firm matches. Expanded clones are given a class, and other clones once, few, many or no size at all.

d_call j_call clone_size v_call cdr3_nt cdr3_aa
- TRBJ1-3 - TRBV12-3/TRBV12-4 TGTGCCAGCATGCCGGGTGGAAACACCATATATTTT CASMPGGNTIYF
TRBD1 TRBJ1-2 - TRBV5-6 TGTGCCAGCAGCTTGGAGGACAGGGTGTCCCGTGGCTACACCTTC CASSLEDRVSRGYTF
- TRBJ2-1 - TRBV7-9 TGTGCCAGCAGCTTAGGTGGAGCGACCGCCTACAATGAGCAGTTCTTC CASSLGGATAYNEQFF
TRBD2 TRBJ2-1 - TRBV7-3 TGTGCCAGCAGCTTTCTGGGACTAGACAATGAGCAGTTCTTC CASSFLGLDNEQFF
TRBD1 TRBJ1-5 - TRBV6-1 TGTGCCAGCAGTAAACAGGGGAGGGATCAGCCCCAGCATTTT CASSKQGRDQPQHF
- TRBJ2-2 - TRBV20-1 TGCAGTGCTAGCCCCCCCCGGGCAATCCCCGGGGAGCTGTTTTTT CSASPPRAIPGELFF
TRBD1 TRBJ1-2 many TRBV7-2 TGTGCCAGCAGCTTTACAGGGGTTGCCTATGGCTACACCTTC CASSFTGVAYGYTF
- TRBJ2-3 many TRBV7-9 TGTGCCAGCAGCTTAGCGGGAGATCTGAATACGCAGTATTTT CASSLAGDLNTQYF
- TRBJ2-1 once TRBV24-1 TGTGCCACCAAAGGACAGAATCGGAATGAGCAGTTCTTC CATKGQNRNEQFF
TRBD2 TRBJ2-2 - TRBV30 TGTGCCTGGACTAGCGGGAGTAGGAGCACCGGGGAGCTGTTTTTT CAWTSGSRSTGELFF